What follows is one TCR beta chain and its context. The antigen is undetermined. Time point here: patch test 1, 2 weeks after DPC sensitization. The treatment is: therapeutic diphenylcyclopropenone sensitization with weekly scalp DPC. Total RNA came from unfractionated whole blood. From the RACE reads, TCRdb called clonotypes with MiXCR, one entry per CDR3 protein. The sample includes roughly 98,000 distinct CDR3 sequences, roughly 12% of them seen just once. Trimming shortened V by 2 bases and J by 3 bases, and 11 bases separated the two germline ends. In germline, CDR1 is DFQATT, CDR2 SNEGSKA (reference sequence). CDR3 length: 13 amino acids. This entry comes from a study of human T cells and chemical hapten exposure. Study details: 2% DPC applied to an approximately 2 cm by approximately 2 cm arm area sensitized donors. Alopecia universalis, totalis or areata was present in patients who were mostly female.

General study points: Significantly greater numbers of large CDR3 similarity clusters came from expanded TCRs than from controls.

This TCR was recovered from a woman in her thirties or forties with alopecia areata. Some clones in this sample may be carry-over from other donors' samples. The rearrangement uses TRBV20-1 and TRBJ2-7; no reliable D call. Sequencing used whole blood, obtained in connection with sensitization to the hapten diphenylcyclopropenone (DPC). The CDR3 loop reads CSARMYLSYEQYF. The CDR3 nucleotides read TGCAGTGCTAGAATGTACCTGAGCTACGAGCAGTACTTC.